This T cell receptor (beta chain) was sequenced during a study of T cells in women clearing cervical HPV infection. Study-wide background: Case blood drawn at lesion detection; control blood after infection cleared. Notes on the study in general: Effector/memory and HPV-specific T cells were not isolated, and association timing is unknown.

Concerning this clone itself: The target antigen is unknown. The missing CDR3 end, 3 residues past where the read stops, is filled in from the germline J gene.

V was clipped by 4 bases and J by 5 bases; unmatched bases: 4. From germline, CDR1 is MNHNS and CDR2 SASEGT. CDR3 size: 14 residues. The assay was immunoSEQ multiplex PCR, and TCRdb's table has in-frame clones only and misses some. This specimen shows roughly 35,000 clones; the ten leading clones hold around 3.5%. The origin of this receptor is a woman aged 18 to 69 with a cervical HPV16 infection that either progressed to CIN3+ or cleared (not recorded which). The chain has TRBV6-1 and TRBJ1-5, with TRBD1 matching 8 bases. Sequencing was carried out using blood buffy coat. Partial CDR3 DNA: TGTGCCAGCAGTGGGCCGACAGGGGATCAGCCC. It codes for CASSGPTGDQP. The whole CDR3 sequence reads CASSGPTGDQPQHF.